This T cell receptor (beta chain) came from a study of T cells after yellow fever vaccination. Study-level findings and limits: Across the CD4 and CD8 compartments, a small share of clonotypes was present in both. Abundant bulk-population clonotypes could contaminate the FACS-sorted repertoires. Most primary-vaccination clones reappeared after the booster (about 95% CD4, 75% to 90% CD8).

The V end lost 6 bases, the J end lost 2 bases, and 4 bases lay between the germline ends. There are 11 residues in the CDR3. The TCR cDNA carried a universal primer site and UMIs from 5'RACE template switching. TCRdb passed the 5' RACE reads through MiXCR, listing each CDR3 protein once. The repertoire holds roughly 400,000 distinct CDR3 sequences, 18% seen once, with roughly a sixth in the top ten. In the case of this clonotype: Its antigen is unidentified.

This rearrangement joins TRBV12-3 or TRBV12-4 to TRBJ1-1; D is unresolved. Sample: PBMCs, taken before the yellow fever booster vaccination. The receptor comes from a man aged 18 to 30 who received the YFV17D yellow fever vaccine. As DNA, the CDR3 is TGTGCCAGCAGGGTCAACACTGAAGCTTTCTTT. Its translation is CASRVNTEAFF.